This TCR beta chain stems from a study of T cells in Graves' hyperthyroidism and ophthalmopathy. Overall study context: Once the initial diagnosis was made, peripheral blood was obtained before any treatment.

The V gene end was trimmed by 3 bases and the J gene end by 0 bases; junction bases not matched to a gene: 10. The CDR3 runs 17 residues. Looked up from germline, CDR1 is MDHEN and CDR2 is SYDVKM. This clonotype was recorded at least ten times. What was amplified from RNA transcripts were TCR beta CDR3 regions. When the TCR CDR3 underwent first-round RT-PCR, the HTBI primer set was used. TCRdb itself ran the multiplex PCR reads through MiXCR, one entry per CDR3 protein. The sample lists about 350,000 distinct CDR3 sequences, around 15% seen once, with about 20% in the top ten. The receptor was isolated from a woman aged 55-69 years with Graves' ophthalmopathy. Sample: blood. The chain couples TRBV28 to TRBJ2-7; 8 nucleotides match TRBD2. CDR3 in amino acids: CASSFNPGGGNSYEQYF. CDR3 coding DNA: TGTGCCAGCAGTTTTAACCCGGGAGGGGGAAACTCCTACGAGCAGTACTTC.